This T cell receptor beta chain was found in a study of blood T cell repertoires in COVID-19. Looking at the study overall: Acute-phase and convalescent COVID-19 samples originated in the United States, Italy and Spain. Sources were T cells, B-cell-depleted T cells, or PBMCs; the material itself was cDNA or gDNA.

Per the authors' pipeline: Cell counts per sample came from amplifying reference gene primers. Clones were sequenced by immunoSEQ multiplex PCR, and TCRdb holds only the in-frame ones, with some missing. D and trimming come from the DNA, and the V and J calls and clone size come from that table. The table shows over 90,000 clones, with about 87% occurring only once. Trimming removed 1 base from V and 10 bases from J, with 6 bases in between. The CDR3 is 11 amino acids. The germline CDR1 and CDR2 sequences are SGHRS and YFSETQ. The clonotype was recovered from a human donor in a cohort sampled during active COVID-19. The V and J genes are TRBV5-1 and TRBJ2-1; no firm D call. Sequencing was carried out using peripheral blood. This CDR3 reads CASSLHSEQFF. The CDR3 coding sequence is TGCGCCAGCAGCTTGCACTCCGAGCAGTTCTTC.